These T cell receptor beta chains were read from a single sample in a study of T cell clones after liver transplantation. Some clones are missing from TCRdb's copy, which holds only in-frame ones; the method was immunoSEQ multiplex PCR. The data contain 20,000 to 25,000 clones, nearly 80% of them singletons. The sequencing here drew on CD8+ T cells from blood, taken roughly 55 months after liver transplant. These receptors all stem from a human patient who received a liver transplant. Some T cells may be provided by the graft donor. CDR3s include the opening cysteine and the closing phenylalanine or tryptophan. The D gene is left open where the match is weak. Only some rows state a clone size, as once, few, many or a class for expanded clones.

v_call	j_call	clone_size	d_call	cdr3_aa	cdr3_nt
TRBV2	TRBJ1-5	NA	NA	CASRTVNQPQHF	TGTGCCAGCAGGACCGTCAATCAGCCCCAGCATTTT
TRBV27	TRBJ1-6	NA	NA	CASSLSGEGNSPLHF	TGTGCCAGCAGTTTATCGGGTGAAGGTAATTCACCCCTCCACTTT
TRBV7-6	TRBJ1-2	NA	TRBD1	CASSRGGQEGGYTF	TGTGCCAGCAGCCGAGGGGGACAGGAAGGTGGCTACACCTTC
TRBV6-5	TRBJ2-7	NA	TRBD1	CASMGHRDRGYEQYF	TGTGCCAGCATGGGGCACCGGGACAGGGGCTACGAGCAGTACTTC
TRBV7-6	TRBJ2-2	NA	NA	CASSRVFGELFF	TGTGCCAGCAGCCGGGTCTTCGGGGAGCTGTTTTTT
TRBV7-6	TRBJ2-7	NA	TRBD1	CASSVGQGEFYEQYF	TGTGCCAGCAGCGTGGGACAGGGCGAATTCTACGAGCAGTACTTC
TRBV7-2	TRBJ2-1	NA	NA	CASSLVLGGPYNEQFF	TGTGCCAGCAGCTTAGTGCTTGGGGGACCCTACAATGAGCAGTTCTTC
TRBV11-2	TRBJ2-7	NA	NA	CASRQVYEQYF	TGTGCCAGCAGACAGGTCTACGAGCAGTACTTC
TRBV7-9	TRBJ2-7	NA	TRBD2	CASSPAGEDYEQYF	TGTGCCAGCAGCCCCGCGGGGGAAGACTACGAGCAGTACTTC
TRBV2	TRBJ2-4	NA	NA	CASSETGKNIQYF	TGTGCCAGCAGTGAAACAGGAAAAAACATTCAGTACTTC
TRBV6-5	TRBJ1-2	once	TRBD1	CASSQQGAAGYTF	TGTGCCAGCAGTCAACAGGGGGCGGCGGGCTACACCTTC
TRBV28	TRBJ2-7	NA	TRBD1	CASSLPLGQGVYEQYF	TGTGCCAGCAGTTTACCCCTCGGACAGGGGGTATACGAGCAGTACTTC
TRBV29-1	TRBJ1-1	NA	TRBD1	CSVEVGGLNTEAFF	TGCAGCGTTGAAGTAGGGGGCCTCAACACTGAAGCTTTCTTT
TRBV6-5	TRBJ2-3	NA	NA	CSVSYGGPTDTQYF	TGTTCCGTCTCCTACGGGGGACCCACAGATACGCAGTATTTT
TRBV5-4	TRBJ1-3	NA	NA	CASSPQGSGNTIYF	TGTGCCAGCAGCCCACAGGGTTCTGGAAACACCATATATTTT
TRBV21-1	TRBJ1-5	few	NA	CASSKSGEGSNQPQHF	TGTGCCAGCAGCAAATCTGGCGAGGGGAGCAATCAGCCCCAGCATTTT
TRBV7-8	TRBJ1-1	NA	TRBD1	CASSQYRTGPEAFF	TGTGCCAGCAGCCAGTACCGGACAGGGCCTGAAGCTTTCTTT
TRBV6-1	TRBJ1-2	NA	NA	CASSDFDGNYGYTF	TGTGCCAGCAGTGATTTTGACGGAAACTATGGCTACACCTTC
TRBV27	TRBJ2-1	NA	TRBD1	CASSRQGYNEQFF	TGTGCCAGCAGTCGACAGGGGTACAATGAGCAGTTCTTC
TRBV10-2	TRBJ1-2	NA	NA	CASSAGLGDGYTF	TGCGCCAGCAGTGCCGGCCTAGGGGATGGCTACACCTTC
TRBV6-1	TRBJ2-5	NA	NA	CASSDRSQETQYF	TGTGCCAGCAGTGACAGATCCCAAGAGACCCAGTACTTC
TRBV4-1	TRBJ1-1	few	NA	CASSQAPGPGVGFF	TGCGCCAGCAGCCAAGCACCGGGACCGGGTGTTGGTTTCTTT
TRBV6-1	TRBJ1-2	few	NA	CASSELAGNYGYTF	TGTGCCAGCAGTGAACTCGCAGGGAACTATGGCTACACCTTC
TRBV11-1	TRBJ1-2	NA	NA	CASSFAGSDYGYTF	TGTGCCAGCAGCTTTGCAGGGTCAGACTATGGCTACACCTTC
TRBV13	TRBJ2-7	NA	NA	CASSFFSYEQYF	TGTGCCAGCAGCTTTTTCTCCTACGAGCAGTACTTC
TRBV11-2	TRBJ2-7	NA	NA	CASSSGLSYEQYF	TGTGCCAGCAGCTCGGGTCTCTCCTACGAGCAGTACTTC
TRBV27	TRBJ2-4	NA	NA	CASLNSRLAKNIQYF	TGTGCCAGTCTCAACTCCCGACTAGCCAAAAACATTCAGTACTTC
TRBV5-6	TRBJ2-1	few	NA	CASSLVAVYNEQFF	TGTGCCAGCAGCTTGGTGGCAGTCTACAATGAGCAGTTCTTC
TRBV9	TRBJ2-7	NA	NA	CASSVGGSPSYEQYF	TGTGCCAGCAGCGTAGGCGGAAGCCCATCCTACGAGCAGTACTTC
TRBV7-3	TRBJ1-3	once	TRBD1	CARRAKQGRFGNTIYF	TGTGCCAGAAGAGCTAAACAGGGGCGTTTTGGAAACACCATATATTTT
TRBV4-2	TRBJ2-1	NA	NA	CASSQDPGPVYNEQFF	TGTGCCAGCAGCCAAGACCCGGGACCGGTTTACAATGAGCAGTTCTTC
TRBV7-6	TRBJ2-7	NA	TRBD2	CASSPSGGYYEQYF	TGTGCCAGCAGCCCTAGCGGGGGGTACTACGAGCAGTACTTC
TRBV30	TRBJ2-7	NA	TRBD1	CAWRGPGQGVDEQYF	TGTGCCTGGAGGGGACCGGGACAGGGTGTTGACGAGCAGTACTTC
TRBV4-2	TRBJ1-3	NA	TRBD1	CASSLQGAGNTIYF	TGTGCCAGCAGCCTACAGGGGGCTGGAAACACCATATATTTT
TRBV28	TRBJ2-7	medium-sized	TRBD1	CASEDRGLTYEQYF	TGTGCCAGTGAAGACAGGGGGCTAACCTACGAGCAGTACTTC
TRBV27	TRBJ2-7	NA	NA	CASHMTGGYEQYF	TGTGCCAGCCACATGACAGGCGGCTACGAGCAGTACTTC
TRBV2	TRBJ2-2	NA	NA	CASRGGTVINTGELFF	TGTGCCAGCCGTGGAGGGACAGTTATAAACACCGGGGAGCTGTTTTTT
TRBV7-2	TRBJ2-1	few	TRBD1	CASSEGQGVDEQFF	TGTGCCAGCAGCGAGGGACAGGGGGTCGATGAGCAGTTCTTC
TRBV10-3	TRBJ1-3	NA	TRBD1	CAISEPIDRGLGNTIYF	TGTGCCATCAGTGAGCCGATTGACAGGGGGCTCGGAAACACCATATATTTT
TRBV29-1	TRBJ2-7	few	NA	CSVVEDSSYEQYF	TGCAGCGTTGTAGAGGACAGCTCCTACGAGCAGTACTTC
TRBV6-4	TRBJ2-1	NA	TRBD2	CASSDSIGGSNEQFF	TGTGCCAGCAGTGACTCGATCGGGGGGTCCAATGAGCAGTTCTTC
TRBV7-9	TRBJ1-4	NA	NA	CASVTGGGEKLFF	TGTGCCAGCGTGACAGGAGGAGGGGAAAAACTGTTTTTT